This entry features one TCR beta chain sequence. These data originate in a study of control samples from healthy donors and cancer patients. The CDR3 totals 15 residues. J was trimmed by 0 bases and V by 3 bases; bases with no gene match: 5. Germline V CDR1 and CDR2: SGHRS, YFSETQ. Sequencing used immunoSEQ multiplex PCR; TCRdb keeps in-frame clones, though not all of them. The sample includes around 230,000 clones, roughly 94% of them seen just once. This TCR was recovered from a man aged 45-65 years in good health. The chain links TRBV5-1 to TRBJ2-5; 7 bases agree with TRBD2. Sequencing input: blood. CDR3 nucleotide sequence: TGCGCCAGCAGCTGGGGCGGGGGTTACCAAGAGACCCAGTACTTC. Its protein is CASSWGGGYQETQYF.